This T cell receptor (beta chain) was captured by sequencing in a study of blood T cell repertoires in COVID-19. Study in general: Samples taken during acute and convalescent COVID-19 were collected in the United States, Italy and Spain. Sample material is recorded as cDNA or gDNA derived from T cells, B-cell-depleted T cells, or PBMCs.

Original analysis: For nucleated cells, counts were estimated from reference gene primer amplification. TCRdb's copy holds only in-frame clones and misses some; the assay was immunoSEQ multiplex PCR. The V and J calls and clone size come from that table; D and trimming were worked out from the DNA. The sample yields roughly 18,000 clones, roughly 88% seen once. V shed 4 bases and J 6 bases; nucleotides not matched to a gene: 11. This CDR3 has 14 residues. Germline V gives CDR1 DFQATT, CDR2 SNEGSKA (reference sequence). The sample comprised peripheral blood. The rearrangement joins TRBV20-1 to TRBJ2-7, with 8 bases aligning to TRBD2. The TCR originated in a middle-aged man with active COVID-19. CDR3 sequence (DNA): TGCAGTGCTATTGAAGCGGGAGCGTTCGGCGAGCAGTACTTC. The encoded protein is CSAIEAGAFGEQYF.